Below are 23 T cell receptor beta chains sequenced from a single sample in a study of Ad26.COV2.S vaccination and SARS-CoV-2 variants. The repertoire was sequenced with immunoSEQ multiplex PCR; TCRdb's copy has only in-frame clones and lacks some. Of 410,000 or so clones in the sample, roughly 90% are singletons; the top ten hold approximately 1.6%. Indicated treatment: roughly 19 received Ad26.COV2.S at low or high dose, single or two shots; 5 received placebo; per-sample allocation not given. On day 63 after the first injection, vaccine and placebo recipients gave samples. Specimen: peripheral blood, collected in a trial of Ad26.COV2.S vaccine versus placebo. The receptors shown here come from a person between 18 and 65 years old who received the Ad26.COV2.S COVID-19 vaccine or a placebo.

The V gene is TRBV5-5, the J gene TRBJ1-6; 7 bases agree with TRBD1. Germline values: CDR1 SGHKS, CDR2 YYEKEE (reference sequence). CDR3 length: 18 amino acids. V lost 1 base, J lost 0 bases, and 7 bases stayed unmatched. The CDR3 DNA reads as TGTGCCAGCAGCTTGAGGACAGGAACAAGCTCCTATAATTCACCCCTCCACTTT. Residues: CASSLRTGTSSYNSPLHF.

This clone was seen only once. The chain carries TRBV20-1 and TRBJ1-1; D is ambiguous. CDR3 length: 11 residues. The V gene lost 5 bases and the J gene lost 2 bases, with 6 bases spanning the gap. From germline, CDR1 is DFQATT and CDR2 SNEGSKA (reference sequence). DNA for the CDR3: TGCAGTGCTCTAGTCAACACTGAAGCTTTCTTT. The encoded protein is CSALVNTEAFF.

V gene TRBV25-1 combines with J gene TRBJ1-1, with D unresolved. V was shortened by 5 bases and J by 1 base, with 8 bases between the two germline ends. Germline V gene sequence: CDR1 MGHDK, CDR2 SYGVNS. The CDR3 has 13 residues. The CDR3 is CASSFGRNTEAFF. The DNA of the CDR3 is TGTGCCAGCAGTTTCGGCAGGAACACTGAAGCTTTCTTT. Looking up the rest from reference TRBV25-1 and TRBJ1-1 gives the full variable domain: EADIYQTPRYLVIGTGKKITLECSQTMGHDKMYWYQQDPGMELHLIHYSYGVNSTEKGDLSSESTVSRIRTEHFPLTLESARPSHTSQYLCASSFGRNTEAFFGQGTRLTVV.

The chain employs TRBV5-1 and TRBJ1-4, with TRBD1 as a possible D gene (6 bases). The CDR3 spans 16 residues. Deletions cut 3 bases from V and 1 base from J, with 13 bases between. Germline V gene lookup returns CDR1 SGHRS and CDR2 YFSETQ. CDR3 DNA: TGCGCCAGCAGCTCAACAGGGTTGGTAACTAATGAAAAACTGTTTTTT. Its translation: CASSSTGLVTNEKLFF.

This clone was observed once. The chain recombines TRBV6-4 with TRBJ2-6; the match to TRBD2 covers 7 bases. The CDR3 contains 19 residues. Germline trimming cut 6 bases from V and 0 bases from J; bases unmatched to any gene: 14. In germline, CDR1 is MRHNA, CDR2 SNTAGT. The CDR3 region has the DNA TGTGCCAGCAGCTCCCATGGGGGGGGGACCTACTCTGGGGCCAACGTCCTGACTTTC. It encodes CASSSHGGGTYSGANVLTF.

This rearrangement joins TRBV9 to TRBJ1-6, with 7 positions matching TRBD1. Germline V gene sequence: CDR1 SGDLS, CDR2 YYNGEE. The V segment lost 0 bases and the J segment 10 bases; nucleotides outside the gene matches: 7. The CDR3 has 15 amino acids. The CDR3 is CASSVGPTGYSPLHF. The CDR3 DNA reads TGTGCCAGCAGCGTAGGCCCGACAGGGTACTCACCCCTCCACTTT. Full variable domain (outside the CDR3, taken from reference TRBV9 and TRBJ1-6): DSGVTQTPKHLITATGQRVTLRCSPRSGDLSVYWYQQSLDQGLQFLIQYYNGEERAKGNILERFSAQQFPDLHSELNLSSLELGDSALYFCASSVGPTGYSPLHFGNGTRLTVT.

The chain recombines TRBV6-6 with TRBJ2-7, with D possibly being TRBD2 (6 bases). With 6 bases removed from V and 1 base from J, the gap between germline ends came to 7 bases. This CDR3 contains 12 residues. Germline CDR1 is MNHNY and CDR2 is SVGAGI (reference sequence). The CDR3 sequence is CASSGGSYEQYF. The CDR3 DNA reads as TGTGCCAGCAGCGGGGGATCCTACGAGCAGTACTTC.

The chain employs TRBV11-3 and TRBJ2-2; TRBD2 agrees at 7 bases. Germline CDR1 reads SGHNT; CDR2 reads YENEEA. The CDR3 sequence is 16 residues long. Trimming removed 5 bases from V and 1 base from J; junction bases left unmatched: 7. The CDR3, as DNA: TGTGCCAGCAGCAGTATGTCTAGCGGGAACACCGGGGAGCTGTTTTTT. Amino acids: CASSSMSSGNTGELFF.

This chain joins TRBV5-1 and TRBJ1-4; D remains ambiguous. Germline CDR1 reads SGHRS; CDR2 reads YFSETQ. The CDR3 contains 14 residues. Trimming removed 3 bases from V and 2 bases from J, with 8 bases in between. This CDR3 is CASSSQGTNEKLFF. DNA for the CDR3: TGCGCCAGCAGCTCACAAGGGACTAATGAAAAACTGTTTTTT. Together with reference TRBV5-1 and TRBJ1-4, the CDR3 gives the full variable domain: KAGVTQTPRYLIKTRGQQVTLSCSPISGHRSVSWYQQTPGQGLQFLFEYFSETQRNKGNFPGRFSGRQFSNSRSEMNVSTLELGDSALYLCASSSQGTNEKLFFGSGTQLSVL.

The chain combines TRBV27 with TRBJ1-1; no clear D gene. The CDR3 loop spans 14 amino acids. V shed 5 bases and J shed 6 bases, with 16 bases lying between them. Per germline, CDR1 MNHEY and CDR2 SMNVEV (reference sequence). Here the CDR3 reads CASSIRRALAEAFF. The CDR3 region has the DNA TGTGCCAGCAGTATTAGACGGGCCTTGGCTGAAGCTTTCTTT.

This chain links TRBV3-1 (or the pseudogene TRBV3-2) with TRBJ1-1; 7 bases agree with TRBD1. Germline assignment: CDR1 LGHDT and CDR2 YNNKEL (reference sequence). The CDR3 covers 14 residues. V dropped 1 base and J dropped 1; count of bases not matched to a gene: 0. Here the CDR3 DNA reads TGTGCCAGCAGCCAAGCAGGGGGGAACACTGAAGCTTTCTTT. Encoded protein: CASSQAGGNTEAFF.

This clone was observed once. This chain connects TRBV6-5 to TRBJ2-3; the D gene is possibly TRBD1 (6 bases). Germline CDR1 MNHEY, CDR2 SVGAGI. The CDR3 length is 13 residues. The V and J ends lost 4 bases and 4 bases respectively, with 9 bases between them. CDR3 amino acids: CASSFRGADTQYF. CDR3 DNA sequence: TGTGCCAGCAGTTTCAGGGGAGCAGATACGCAGTATTTT.

The rearrangement links TRBV4-1 to TRBJ2-7; D gene ambiguous. Trimming shortened V by 0 bases and J by 2 bases, and 14 bases separated the two germline ends. The CDR3 is made up of 16 amino acids. Germline CDR1 and CDR2: MGHRA and YSYEKL. The CDR3 protein is CASSQDPALGTYEQYF. CDR3 in DNA: TGCGCCAGCAGCCAAGATCCGGCCCTGGGAACCTACGAGCAGTACTTC.

The chain recombines TRBV4-1 with TRBJ2-1, with 11 bases lining up with TRBD2. Germline V gene data show CDR1 as MGHRA and CDR2 as YSYEKL. There are 17 residues in the CDR3. The V and J ends lost 1 base and 7 bases, in that order; junction bases with no gene match: 9. CDR3 residues: CASSQVLATSGENEQFF. The CDR3 DNA reads as TGCGCCAGCAGCCAAGTCTTAGCGACTAGCGGGGAGAATGAGCAGTTCTTC.

V is TRBV7-2 and J is TRBJ2-7; D not certain. CDR1 SGHTA and CDR2 FQGNSA come from the germline V gene. V lost 1 base and J 6 bases, leaving 19 bases between the germline ends. The CDR3 runs to 16 residues. CDR3: CASSLGGLRNLGEQYF. CDR3 sequence (DNA): TGTGCCAGCAGCTTAGGTGGTTTACGTAACTTGGGCGAGCAGTACTTC.

The chain joins TRBV28 to TRBJ2-2; 7 bases match TRBD1. Looked up from germline, CDR1 is MDHEN and CDR2 is SYDVKM. The CDR3 extends over 15 amino acids. The V gene end was trimmed by 7 bases and the J gene end by 7 bases; junction bases not matched to a gene: 12. CDR3 sequence reads: CASKADRVASGELFF. CDR3 sequence (DNA): TGTGCCAGCAAAGCCGACAGGGTAGCGAGCGGGGAGCTGTTTTTT.

The genes are TRBV7-8 and TRBJ2-7; possible D gene TRBD1, 5 bases. This CDR3 has 16 amino acids. The V gene lost 4 bases and the J gene lost 3 bases, with 19 bases spanning the gap. Germline CDR1 reads SGHVS; CDR2 reads FQNEAQ. The CDR3 protein is CASSSQAVEVYYEQYF. In DNA, the CDR3 is TGTGCCAGCAGCTCACAGGCAGTAGAAGTCTACTACGAGCAGTACTTC.

The V call is TRBV12-3 or TRBV12-4, the J call TRBJ2-3; D remains unclear. V was shortened by 5 bases and J by 0 bases, with 6 bases between the two germline ends. The CDR3 is made up of 13 amino acids. CDR3 nucleotide sequence: TGTGCCAGCAGTGGCGACAGCACAGATACGCAGTATTTT. Residues: CASSGDSTDTQYF.

The V and J genes are TRBV30 and TRBJ1-3; 8 bases map to TRBD1. Germline loops: CDR1 GTSNPN, CDR2 SVGIG (reference sequence). There are 16 residues in the CDR3. V was pared by 4 bases and J by 4 bases, with 12 bases of the junction left unmatched. In DNA form, the CDR3 reads TGTGCCTGGACCGGCCCCGGACAGGGCTCAGGAAACACCATATATTTT. It translates to CAWTGPGQGSGNTIYF.

The chain is built from TRBV5-4 and TRBJ1-1; D gene unclear. With 1 base removed from V and 2 bases from J, the gap between germline ends came to 6 bases. Germline V gives CDR1 SGHNT, CDR2 YYREEE (reference sequence). This CDR3 region has 13 residues. The CDR3 is CASSLTGNTEAFF. CDR3 DNA sequence: TGTGCCAGCAGCTTGACTGGAAACACTGAAGCTTTCTTT.

The chain uses TRBV3-1 (or the pseudogene TRBV3-2) and TRBJ1-4; D perhaps matches TRBD1 (5 bases). The CDR3 runs to 14 residues. The V end was cut by 4 bases, the J end by 1 base, with 7 bases between. Germline CDR1 LGHDT, CDR2 YNNKEL (reference sequence). The CDR3 sequence is CASSLGGTNEKLFF. In DNA form, the CDR3 reads TGTGCCAGCAGCCTCGGGGGAACTAATGAAAAACTGTTTTTT.

The chain uses TRBV7-2 and TRBJ2-7, with D perhaps assigned TRBD1 or TRBD2 (5 bases each). This CDR3 spans 15 amino acids. Trimming cost V 5 bases and J 5 bases, with 19 bases left between them. In germline, CDR1 is SGHTA, CDR2 FQGNSA. CDR3: CASSLYLGPGDEQYF. CDR3 sequence (DNA): TGTGCCAGCAGCCTATACTTGGGACCCGGGGACGAGCAGTACTTC.

CDR3 bases: TGTGCCAGCAGGGGGCCTTGGAACGAGCAGTACTTC. Translating it yields CASRGPWNEQYF. The J gene is TRBJ2-7, the V gene TRBV6-5; tentatively, D is TRBD1 (5 bases). Germline-derived CDR1 and CDR2 are MNHEY and SVGAGI. The CDR3 consists of 12 residues. The V gene lost 6 bases and the J gene lost 5 bases, with 11 bases spanning the gap.